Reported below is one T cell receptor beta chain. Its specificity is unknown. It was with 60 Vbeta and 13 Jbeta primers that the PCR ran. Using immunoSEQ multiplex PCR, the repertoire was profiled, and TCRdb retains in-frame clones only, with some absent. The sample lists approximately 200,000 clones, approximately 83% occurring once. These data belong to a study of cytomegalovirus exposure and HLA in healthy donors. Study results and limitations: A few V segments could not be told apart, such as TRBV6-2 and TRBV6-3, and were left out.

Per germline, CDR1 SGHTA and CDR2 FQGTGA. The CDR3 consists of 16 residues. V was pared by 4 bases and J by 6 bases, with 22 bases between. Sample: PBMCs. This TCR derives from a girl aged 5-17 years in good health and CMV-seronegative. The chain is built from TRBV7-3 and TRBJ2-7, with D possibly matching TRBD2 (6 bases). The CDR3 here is CASSSGTSGTSGEQYF. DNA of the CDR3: TGTGCCAGCAGCTCCGGGACTTCAGGTACATCGGGCGAGCAGTACTTC.